Following are 15 T cell receptor beta chains from one sample sequenced in a study of Ad26.COV2.S vaccination and SARS-CoV-2 variants. Assay used: immunoSEQ multiplex PCR; TCRdb lists only in-frame clones, some missing. The top ten hold about 5.5% of the sample, which has some 190,000 clones, around 90% seen once. The sequencing here drew on peripheral blood, taken after recovery from COVID-19. The receptors shown here come from a human donor who had recovered from COVID-19.

This chain connects TRBV2 to TRBJ1-2; D is ambiguous. This CDR3 region has 13 residues. V was shortened by 3 bases and J by 4 bases, with 9 bases between the two germline ends. Germline V gene sequence: CDR1 SNHLY, CDR2 FYNNEI. The CDR3 is CASSEEGGYGYTF. The CDR3 nucleotides read TGTGCCAGCAGTGAGGAGGGCGGCTATGGCTACACCTTC.

CDR3 loop: CASSLSQYYGYTF. CDR3 nucleotide sequence: TGTGCCAGCAGTTTATCGCAGTACTATGGCTACACCTTC. The chain has TRBV28 and TRBJ1-2; D call uncertain. This CDR3 is built from 13 residues. Trimming removed 1 base from V and 3 bases from J, with 6 bases in between. CDR1 and CDR2 (germline): MDHEN, SYDVKM.

V usage is TRBV7-2 and J usage is TRBJ2-4; D uncertain. The CDR3 length is 12 residues. Germline CDR1 reads SGHTA; CDR2 reads FQGNSA. V lost 4 bases to trimming and J lost 5 bases, with 6 bases between them. CDR3 coding DNA: TGTGCCAGCAGCTACTCCCAAAACATTCAGTACTTC. It codes for CASSYSQNIQYF.

The chain carries TRBV7-2 and TRBJ2-1; D possibly uses TRBD1 or TRBD2 (5 bases each). The CDR3 is 16 amino acids. The germline V and J ends were trimmed by 5 bases and 4 bases, with 18 bases remaining between them. The germline V gene has CDR1 SGHTA and CDR2 FQGNSA. This CDR3 reads CASSAPNGGIYNEQFF. The CDR3 region has the DNA TGTGCCAGCAGCGCCCCTAATGGGGGAATTTACAATGAGCAGTTCTTC. The full variable domain, in which reference TRBV7-2 and TRBJ2-1 provide the parts outside the CDR3, is GAGVSQSPSNKVTEKGKDVELRCDPISGHTALYWYRQSLGQGLEFLIYFQGNSAPDKSGLPSDRFSAERTGGSVSTLTIQRTQQEDSAVYLCASSAPNGGIYNEQFFGPGTRLTVL.

The chain couples TRBV10-3 to TRBJ2-5; unclear D gene. In germline, CDR1 is ENHRY, CDR2 SYGVKD. Trimming stripped 2 bases from V and 7 bases from J, with 17 bases between. CDR3 length equals 15 residues. The CDR3 region has the DNA TGTGCCATCAGTGAGCCGCTAGGCGCCGGTGGGACCCAGTACTTC. It yields the protein CAISEPLGAGGTQYF.

The chain has TRBV11-2 and TRBJ2-5; D unclear. The CDR3 covers 14 residues. Per the germline V gene, CDR1 is SGHAT and CDR2 is FQNNGV. V was pared by 1 base and J by 5 bases, with 11 bases between. In DNA, the CDR3 is TGTGCCAGCAGCTTAGGCGTGGCCCAGGAGACCCAGTACTTC. Translated: CASSLGVAQETQYF.

The genes are TRBV30 and TRBJ2-1; D perhaps matches TRBD2 (6 bases). There are 13 residues in the CDR3. Germline V CDR1 and CDR2: GTSNPN, SVGIG (reference sequence). The V and J ends lost 4 bases and 4 bases respectively, with 11 bases between them. The CDR3 here is CAWTRDSYNEQFF. The CDR3, as DNA: TGTGCCTGGACCCGGGACTCTTACAATGAGCAGTTCTTC.

The chain is built from TRBV2 and TRBJ2-3; 8 positions agree with TRBD2. Germline CDR1 SNHLY, CDR2 FYNNEI. V gave up 3 bases and J gave up 5 bases; unmatched junction bases: 7. The CDR3 loop spans 15 amino acids. CDR3: CASSEGLDGLDTQYF. The CDR3 DNA follows: TGTGCCAGCAGTGAGGGACTAGATGGGCTAGATACGCAGTATTTT. Full variable domain (missing parts from reference TRBV2 and TRBJ2-3): EPEVTQTPSHQVTQMGQEVILRCVPISNHLYFYWYRQILGQKVEFLVSFYNNEISEKSEIFDDQFSVERPDGSNFTLKIRSTKLEDSAMYFCASSEGLDGLDTQYFGPGTRLTVL.

The chain is built from TRBV3-1 (or the pseudogene TRBV3-2) and TRBJ2-6; 10 bases line up with TRBD1. The CDR3 loop spans 19 amino acids. The ends lost 4 bases at V and 2 bases at J; junction bases unmatched: 11. Germline CDR1 LGHDT, CDR2 YNNKEL (reference sequence). CDR3 in amino acids: CASSPRDRGRSAGANVLTF. The CDR3, as DNA: TGTGCCAGCAGCCCTCGCGACAGGGGGCGCAGTGCTGGGGCCAACGTCCTGACTTTC.

The J gene is TRBJ2-1, the V gene TRBV6-2 or TRBV6-3; 13 bases agree with TRBD2. Germline V gene data show CDR1 as MNHEY and CDR2 as SVGEGT. After removal of 2 bases from V and 2 bases from J, the junction contained 12 bases not matched to a gene. The CDR3 extends over 20 amino acids. The CDR3 region is CASSYPKTSGRARTYNEQFF. CDR3 in DNA: TGTGCCAGCAGTTACCCGAAAACTAGCGGGAGGGCCAGAACCTACAATGAGCAGTTCTTC.

This chain uses TRBV5-4 with TRBJ2-5; D is possibly TRBD2 (6 bases). The CDR3 is 14 amino acids. Germline CDR1 SGHNT, CDR2 YYREEE (reference sequence). V lost 2 bases and J 5 bases, leaving 13 bases between the germline ends. The CDR3 nucleotides are TGTGCCAGCAGCTTTACCGGGGGTCGGGAGACCCAGTACTTC. Its translation: CASSFTGGRETQYF.

The chain links TRBV19 to TRBJ1-6; D not resolved. This CDR3 contains 14 residues. V was cut by 2 bases and J by 8 bases, with 10 bases left in between. From germline, CDR1 is LNHDA and CDR2 SQIVND (reference sequence). The CDR3 spells CASSIRSLHSPLHF. The CDR3, as DNA: TGTGCCAGTAGTATAAGAAGTCTTCATTCACCCCTCCACTTT. The complete variable domain, with remaining parts taken from reference TRBV19 and TRBJ1-6, reads DGGITQSPKYLFRKEGQNVTLSCEQNLNHDAMYWYRQDPGQGLRLIYYSQIVNDFQKGDIAEGYSVSREKKESFPLTVTSAQKNPTAFYLCASSIRSLHSPLHFGNGTRLTVT.

The chain couples TRBV9 to TRBJ2-1, with TRBD1 matching over 10 bases. After removal of 2 bases from V and 4 bases from J, the junction contained 3 bases not matched to a gene. The CDR3 is 15 residues long. The germline V gene has CDR1 SGDLS and CDR2 YYNGEE. CDR3 sequence (DNA): TGTGCCAGCAGCGTCCGGGACAGGGGATACAATGAGCAGTTCTTC. It specifies CASSVRDRGYNEQFF. Complete variable domain (other parts from reference TRBV9 and TRBJ2-1): DSGVTQTPKHLITATGQRVTLRCSPRSGDLSVYWYQQSLDQGLQFLIQYYNGEERAKGNILERFSAQQFPDLHSELNLSSLELGDSALYFCASSVRDRGYNEQFFGPGTRLTVL.

This chain joins TRBV19 and TRBJ2-1; 10 positions agree with TRBD2. Trimming cost V 0 bases and J 5 bases; bases outside gene matches: 10. The CDR3 extends over 18 amino acids. Germline assignment: CDR1 LNHDA and CDR2 SQIVND (reference sequence). CDR3 DNA: TGTGCCAGTAGTATAGATACGGCTAGCGGGGGCCTGAACAATGAGCAGTTCTTC. It codes for CASSIDTASGGLNNEQFF.

The chain has TRBV5-6 and TRBJ2-1; TRBD2 matches 9 bases. V lost 2 bases and J lost 2; bases outside the gene matches: 8. CDR1 is SGHDT, CDR2 YYEEEE, per germline. The length of the CDR3 is 17 residues. The CDR3 region has the DNA TGTGCCAGCAGCTTCTCAGGCGGCGGGAGGGCCTACAATGAGCAGTTCTTC. It specifies CASSFSGGGRAYNEQFF.